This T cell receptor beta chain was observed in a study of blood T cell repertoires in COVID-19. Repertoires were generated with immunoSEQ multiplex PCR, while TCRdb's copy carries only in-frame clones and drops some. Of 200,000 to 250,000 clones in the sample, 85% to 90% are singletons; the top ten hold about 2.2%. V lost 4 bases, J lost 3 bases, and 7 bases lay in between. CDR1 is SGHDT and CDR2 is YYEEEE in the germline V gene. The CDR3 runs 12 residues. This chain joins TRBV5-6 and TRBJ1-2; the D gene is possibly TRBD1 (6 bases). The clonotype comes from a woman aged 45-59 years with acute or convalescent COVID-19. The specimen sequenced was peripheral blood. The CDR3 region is CASSTGYYGYTF. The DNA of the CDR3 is TGTGCCAGCAGCACAGGGTACTATGGCTACACCTTC.